This is a list of T cell receptor beta chains from one sample in a study of long-term antiretroviral therapy in people with HIV. Assay: immunoSEQ multiplex PCR; the TCRdb copy retains only in-frame clones and omits some. The sample consists of more than 25,000 clones, 65% to 85% of them appearing once. The material sequenced was unsorted PBMCs, taken 2.1 years after starting antiretroviral therapy. The receptors shown here come from a man aged 30 to 45 with HIV. Each CDR3 is given with its conserved first and last residue. The D gene is left open where the match is weak. Clone size appears in some rows only: once, few, many, or a class for an expanded clone.

>TRBJ2-3|NA|NA|TRBV6-4
TGTGCCAGCAGTGACCGGAGTTGGGATACGCAGTATTTT
CASSDRSWDTQYF
>TRBJ2-7|NA|NA|TRBV19
TGTGCCAGTAGTATCGGTCCTAGCGCGACCTACGAGCAGTACTTC
CASSIGPSATYEQYF
>TRBJ2-4|TRBD1|NA|TRBV28
TGTGCCAGCAGCTCGGACAGGTTGAGCAACATTCAGTACTTC
CASSSDRLSNIQYF
>TRBJ2-7|TRBD2|once|TRBV6-5
TGTGCCAGCAGTTACGACTCTAGCGGTGCCTACGAGCAGTACTTC
CASSYDSSGAYEQYF
>TRBJ2-4|NA|NA|TRBV7-2
TGTGCCAGCAGCACCCTGGGGGGGCAGAAAAACATTCAGTACTTC
CASSTLGGQKNIQYF
>TRBJ2-1|NA|NA|TRBV7-9
TGTGCCAGCAGCCCGGACTCATACAATGAGCAGTTCTTC
CASSPDSYNEQFF
>TRBJ1-3|NA|NA|TRBV29-1
TGCAGCGTTAGAGAATTACAGGATTCTGGAAACACCATATATTTT
CSVRELQDSGNTIYF
>TRBJ1-1|TRBD1|NA|TRBV27
TGTGCCAGCAGTTTATTTGGGGACAGGGCGACTGAAGCTTTCTTT
CASSLFGDRATEAFF
>TRBJ2-5|TRBD1|NA|TRBV15
TGTGCCACCAGCAGAGATACAGGGGGCGTATTGTACTTC
CATSRDTGGVLYF
>TRBJ2-1|TRBD1|NA|TRBV7-9
TGTGCCAGCAGCTTAGCGGCACCGCAGGGGGATGAGCAGTTCTTC
CASSLAAPQGDEQFF
>TRBJ2-2|NA|NA|TRBV10-3
TGTGCCATCACCCGGGACGCCGCGAACACCGGGGAGCTGTTTTTT
CAITRDAANTGELFF
>TRBJ2-1|NA|NA|TRBV27
TGTGCCAGCAGTTTATCTTTTGGTTGGGGACTGACACCTTACAATGAGCAGTTCTTC
CASSLSFGWGLTPYNEQFF
>TRBJ1-2|NA|NA|TRBV19
TGTGCCAGTATGGGCCCTGACTATGGCTACACCTTC
CASMGPDYGYTF
>TRBJ1-2|NA|few|TRBV29-1
TGCAGCGTTGAAGATCCCCCAGTGGTGGCCTTC
CSVEDPPVVAF
>TRBJ1-2|NA|NA|TRBV6-5
TGTGCCAGCAGTTACGGGCAGGTCTATGGCTACACCTTC
CASSYGQVYGYTF
>TRBJ2-7|NA|few|TRBV5-5
TGTGCCAGCAGCTTGGAGGGGCCCACCACCTACGAGCAGTACTTC
CASSLEGPTTYEQYF
>TRBJ1-5|NA|NA|TRBV4-1
TGCGCCAGCAGCCAATTGGACGGGACGGATAGCAATCAGCCCCAGCATTTT
CASSQLDGTDSNQPQHF
>TRBJ1-5|NA|NA|TRBV28
TGTGCCAGCAGTCCGTGGCAGGCGACTCAGCCCCAGCATTTT
CASSPWQATQPQHF
>TRBJ2-7|TRBD1|NA|TRBV29-1
TGCAGCGTTGAGCCGGGACAGGGGAGTAACGAGCAGTACTTC
CSVEPGQGSNEQYF
>TRBJ1-1|NA|few|TRBV7-9
TGTGCCAGCAGCCCGACAATCATGGACACTGAAGCTTTCTTT
CASSPTIMDTEAFF
>TRBJ1-1|NA|NA|TRBV19
TGTGCCAGTAGTAGCCTGGGGGCGAACACTGAAGCTTTCTTT
CASSSLGANTEAFF
>TRBJ1-4|NA|NA|TRBV28
TGTGCCAGCAGTTCTCCCCCGACCCTGGCAACTAATGAAAAACTGTTTTTT
CASSSPPTLATNEKLFF
>TRBJ2-1|TRBD2|NA|TRBV28
TGTGCCAGCAGTTTAGGGACTAGCGGGGGGCTCAATGAGCAGTTCTTC
CASSLGTSGGLNEQFF
>TRBJ1-2|NA|NA|TRBV28
TGTGCCAGCAGTTTATTAAAGGGAAACTATGGCTACACCTTC
CASSLLKGNYGYTF
>TRBJ1-2|TRBD1|NA|TRBV15
TGTGCCACCAGCAGAGATAGGACAGGGCGTATGGGCTACACCTTC
CATSRDRTGRMGYTF
>TRBJ1-4|TRBD1|NA|TRBV19
TGTGCCAGTACTACGACAGGGATGGGTGAAAAACTGTTTTTT
CASTTTGMGEKLFF